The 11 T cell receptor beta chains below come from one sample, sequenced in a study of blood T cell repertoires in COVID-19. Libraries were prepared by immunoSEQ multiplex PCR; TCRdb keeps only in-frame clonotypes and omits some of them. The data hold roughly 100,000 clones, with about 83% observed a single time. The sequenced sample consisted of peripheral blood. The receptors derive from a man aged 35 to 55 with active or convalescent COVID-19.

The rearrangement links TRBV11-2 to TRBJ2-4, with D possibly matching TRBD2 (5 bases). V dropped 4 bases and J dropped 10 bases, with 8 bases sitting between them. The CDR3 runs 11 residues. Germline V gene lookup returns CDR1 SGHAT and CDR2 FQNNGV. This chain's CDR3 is CASSSGGIQYF. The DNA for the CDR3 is TGTGCCAGCAGCTCCGGCGGGATTCAGTACTTC. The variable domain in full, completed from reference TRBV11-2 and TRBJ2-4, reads EAGVAQSPRYKIIEKRQSVAFWCNPISGHATLYWYQQILGQGPKLLIQFQNNGVVDDSQLPKDRFSAERLKGVDSTLKIQPAKLEDSAVYLCASSSGGIQYFGAGTRLSVL.

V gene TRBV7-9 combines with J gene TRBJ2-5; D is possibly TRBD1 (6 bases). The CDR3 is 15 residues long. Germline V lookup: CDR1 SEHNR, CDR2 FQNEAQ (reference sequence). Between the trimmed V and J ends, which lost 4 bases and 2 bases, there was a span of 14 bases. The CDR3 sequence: CASSSGQKGQETQYF. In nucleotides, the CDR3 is TGTGCCAGCAGCTCCGGACAGAAGGGTCAAGAGACCCAGTACTTC.

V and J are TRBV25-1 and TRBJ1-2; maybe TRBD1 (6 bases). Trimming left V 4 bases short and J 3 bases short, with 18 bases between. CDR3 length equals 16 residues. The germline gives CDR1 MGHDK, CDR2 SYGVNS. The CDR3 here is CASSVAQGSRDYGYTF. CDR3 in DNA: TGTGCCAGCAGTGTAGCTCAGGGGAGCAGAGACTATGGCTACACCTTC.

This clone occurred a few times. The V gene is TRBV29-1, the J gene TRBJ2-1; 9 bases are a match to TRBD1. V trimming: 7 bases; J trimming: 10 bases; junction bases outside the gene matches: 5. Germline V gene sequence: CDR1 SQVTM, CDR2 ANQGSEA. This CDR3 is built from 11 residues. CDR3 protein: CSGGQGGEQFF. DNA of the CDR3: TGCAGCGGGGGACAGGGAGGGGAGCAGTTCTTC.

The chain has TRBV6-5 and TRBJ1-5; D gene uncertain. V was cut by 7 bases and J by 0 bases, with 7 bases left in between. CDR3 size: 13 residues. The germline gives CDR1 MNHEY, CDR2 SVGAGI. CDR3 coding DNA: TGTGCCAGCACCAGTAATAGCAATCAGCCCCAGCATTTT. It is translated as CASTSNSNQPQHF.

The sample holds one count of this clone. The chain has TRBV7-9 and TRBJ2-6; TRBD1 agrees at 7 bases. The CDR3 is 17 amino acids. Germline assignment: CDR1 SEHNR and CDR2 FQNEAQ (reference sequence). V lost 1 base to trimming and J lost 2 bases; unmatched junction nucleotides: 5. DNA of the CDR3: TGTGCCAGCAGCTTAGGGGTAGGGGGCGCTGGGGCCAACGTCCTGACTTTC. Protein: CASSLGVGGAGANVLTF.

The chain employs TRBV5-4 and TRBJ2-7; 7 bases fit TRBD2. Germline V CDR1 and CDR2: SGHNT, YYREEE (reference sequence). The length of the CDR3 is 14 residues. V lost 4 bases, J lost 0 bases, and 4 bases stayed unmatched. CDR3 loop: CASSPTSDSYEQYF. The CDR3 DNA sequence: TGTGCCAGCAGCCCTACTAGCGACTCCTACGAGCAGTACTTC.

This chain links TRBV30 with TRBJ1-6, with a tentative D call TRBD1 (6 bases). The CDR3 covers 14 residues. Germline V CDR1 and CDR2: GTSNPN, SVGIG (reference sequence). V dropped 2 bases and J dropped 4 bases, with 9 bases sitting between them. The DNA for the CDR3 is TGTGCCTGGAGTCCCGGACAGTATAATTCACCCCTCCACTTT. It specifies CAWSPGQYNSPLHF.

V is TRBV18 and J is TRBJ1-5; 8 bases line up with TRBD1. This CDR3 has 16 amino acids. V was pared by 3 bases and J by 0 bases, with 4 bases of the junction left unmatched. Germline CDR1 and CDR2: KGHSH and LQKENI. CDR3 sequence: CASSPDRANSNQPQHF. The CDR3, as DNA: TGTGCCAGCTCACCGGACAGGGCGAATAGCAATCAGCCCCAGCATTTT.

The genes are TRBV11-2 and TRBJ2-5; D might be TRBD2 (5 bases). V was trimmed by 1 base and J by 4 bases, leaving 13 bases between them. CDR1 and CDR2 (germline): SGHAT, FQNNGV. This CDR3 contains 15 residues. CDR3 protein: CASSLGPQRLETQYF. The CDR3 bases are TGTGCCAGCAGCTTAGGGCCGCAGCGGTTAGAGACCCAGTACTTC.

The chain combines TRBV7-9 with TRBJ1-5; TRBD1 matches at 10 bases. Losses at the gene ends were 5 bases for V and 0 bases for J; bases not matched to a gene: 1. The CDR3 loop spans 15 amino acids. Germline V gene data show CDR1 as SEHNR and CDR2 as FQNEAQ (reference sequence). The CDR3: CASSGQGGSNQPQHF. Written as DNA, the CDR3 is TGTGCCAGCAGCGGACAGGGGGGTAGCAATCAGCCCCAGCATTTT. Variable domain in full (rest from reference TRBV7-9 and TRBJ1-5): DTGVSQNPRHKITKRGQNVTFRCDPISEHNRLYWYRQTLGQGPEFLTYFQNEAQLEKSRLLSDRFSAERPKGSFSTLEIQRTEQGDSAMYLCASSGQGGSNQPQHFGDGTRLSIL.